This T cell receptor (beta chain) was identified in a study of blood T cell repertoires in COVID-19. Germline V gives CDR1 GTSNPN, CDR2 SVGIG (reference sequence). The CDR3 contains 13 residues. V was clipped by 4 bases and J by 4 bases, with 13 bases between them. TCRdb keeps only in-frame clones here, not all; method: immunoSEQ multiplex PCR. The sample carries about 82,000 clones, roughly 90% recorded once. Study members were between roughly 18 and 89 years old and lived in about two dozen US regions. This clonotype was obtained from a woman in her forties or fifties with acute COVID-19. The chain links TRBV30 to TRBJ1-2, with D unclear. Sequenced input: PBMCs or T cells enriched from blood (not recorded which). CDR3 sequence: CAWNDFASYGYTF. CDR3 bases: TGTGCCTGGAATGACTTCGCTTCCTATGGCTACACCTTC.